The clone carrying this T cell receptor (beta chain) was recorded many times. The antigen is unknown. Trimming took off 5 bases at V and 3 bases at J, with 14 bases between the two ends. This CDR3 has 14 amino acids. In germline, CDR1 is MNHNY, CDR2 SVGAGI (reference sequence). This specimen comes from a study of human T cells and chemical hapten exposure. Study-level background: Small differences in pooled library volume mainly drove the variation in TCR yields per sample. Regarding the study as a whole: The number of TCRs over 1 in 1000 frequency stayed unchanged after DPC.

Library construction involved attaching unique molecular identifiers to individual cDNA molecules, which allowed quantitative, reproducible TCR counting. Authors' analysis steps: Sampled TCR counts reached a median of around 89,000 per sample, with values ranging from roughly 20,000 to 750,000. TCRdb independently ran MiXCR on the RACE reads; one entry per CDR3 protein. TCRdb's processing, not the study's, gives the V and J calls here. Of roughly 120,000 distinct CDR3 sequences listed, approximately 9% are singletons. Regarding time point: healthy volunteer bleed at 2 weeks. It was from unfractionated whole blood that total RNA was extracted.

The chain combines TRBV6-6 with TRBJ2-7; the D is unclear. The specimen was whole blood. The sequence was collected from a male donor in good health. Some clones in this sample may be carry-over from other donors' samples. The CDR3 sequence is CASSPRTDSYEQYF. The CDR3 DNA reads TGTGCCAGCAGTCCCCGGACGGATAGCTACGAGCAGTACTTC.